This TCR beta chain is from a study of T cell responses to AZD1222 COVID-19 vaccine. Study at large: The study pooled second doses at about 4 or about 12 weeks.

With regard to this clone: As yet, its antigen is unknown.

This CDR3 comprises 13 residues. Trimming shortened V by 0 bases and J by 7 bases, and 6 bases separated the two germline ends. Sequenced by immunoSEQ multiplex PCR; TCRdb stores in-frame clones only, minus some. The sample yields roughly 60,000 clones, around 90% seen once. Study-wide points: Mapped onto spike, vaccine-associated CD4 TCRs spanned it and were dominant at 160-218 and 743-854. Only 5 or 6 AZD1222 recipients were seropositive at baseline.

The TCR originated in an adult in good health. The gene calls are TRBV12-3 or TRBV12-4 and TRBJ1-4; D gene unclear. The sequencing here drew on peripheral blood, taken on day 0 of AZD1222 vaccination. The chain's CDR3 is CASSLAEGEKLFF. Here the CDR3 DNA reads TGTGCCAGCAGTTTAGCGGAGGGTGAAAAACTGTTTTTT.